This TCR beta chain emerged from a study of T cell repertoires in cytomegalovirus infection (dated by TCRdb to 2018 to 2020). Regarding the research as a whole: Recently identified HLA-C-restricted CMV epitopes, whose presentation resists viral immunomodulation, were targeted by peptide stimulations together with well-studied HLA-B-restricted epitopes. The HLA type of each donor mattered for the analysis, because public TCR beta signatures pointed to carriage of CMV infection along with the matching HLA type. The research as a whole found: In both this cohort and an independent cohort of some 380 donors, the cumulative frequency of public TCR beta family members distinguished carriers of CMV infection plus the relevant HLA type. The ex vivo response was dominated by HLA-C-restricted CMV-specific TCR beta clonotypes, which also provided the single most frequent clonotype in two of eight donors.

Data came from an Illumina HiSeq 1500. Through fastp at Q25 and MiXCR, TCRdb rebuilt clones from the public reads, retaining in-frame beta chains. One record per CDR3 amino acid sequence lists the most common genes and DNA. Here the sample has some 800,000 distinct CDR3 sequences; about 31% occur a single time. The ten largest make up around an eighth of the sample. Interpreted using the paper, the treatment or condition label stands for: in vitro stimulation with specific CMV peptide epitopes to enrich CMV-specific T cells. In regard to this clonotype: Its antigen specificity is not known. No much larger clone is present one base from it, and per-base qualities are unavailable.

The germline V gene specifies MNHEY as CDR1 and SVGAGI as CDR2. For this chain, trimming is 5 bases at the V end and 2 bases at the J end, and the number of junction bases without a gene match is 11. The CDR3 spans 17 residues, from the cysteine through the phenylalanine. CDR3 DNA is the only sequence kept; it has 51 bases, read in frame from the first base. The receptor's source is a human donor in good health (CMV status not recorded). Some clones in this sample may be carry-over from other donors' samples. The chain is made from TRBV6-5 and TRBJ2-3, with 9 central nucleotides matching TRBD2. Sequenced material: cultured CD8+ T cells from PBMCs, taken from culture after CMV antigen stimulation. The nucleotide sequence is TGTGCCAGCAGTCCCTGGTATGGCGGGGGGGCCACAGATACGCAGTATTTT. This codes for CASSPWYGGGATDTQYF.